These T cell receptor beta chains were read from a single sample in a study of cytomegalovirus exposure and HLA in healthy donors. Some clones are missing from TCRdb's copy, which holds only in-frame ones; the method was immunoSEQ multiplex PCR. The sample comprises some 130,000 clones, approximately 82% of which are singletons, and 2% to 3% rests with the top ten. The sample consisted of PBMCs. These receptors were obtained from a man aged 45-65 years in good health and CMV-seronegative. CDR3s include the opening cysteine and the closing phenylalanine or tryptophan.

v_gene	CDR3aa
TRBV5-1	CASSLEGIYTEAFF
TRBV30	CAWSRGGDQPQHF
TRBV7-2	CASSGLGAANILEAFF
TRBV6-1	CASSVFVGTVYEQYF
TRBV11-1	CASSDPTGGYDEQYF
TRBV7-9	CASSLGLGGGDTQYF
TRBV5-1	CASSTLYGGANEKLFF
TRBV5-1	CASSLASRGVEQFF
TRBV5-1	CASSEVTYNEQFF
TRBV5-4	CASSRKTGDPFSGANVLTF
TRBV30	CAWSSRTGSSGANVLTF
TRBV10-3	CAISGDSGGAGEQFF
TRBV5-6	CASSSGQTYEQYF
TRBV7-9	CASSPQVINEKLFF
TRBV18	CASSPQAIAKNIQYF
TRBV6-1	CASTSGHTEAFF
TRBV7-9	CASSLEATGKAGEQFF
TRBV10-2	CASSDSAWLAFF
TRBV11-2	CASSARSPAGTTYNEQFF
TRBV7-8	CASSLSSDQPQHF
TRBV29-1	CSGTLDSPVGNTIYF
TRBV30	CAWSVVQGSNSPLHF
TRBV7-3	CASSLNPLTGAEGTEAFF
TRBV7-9	CASSLGQGIPYEQYF
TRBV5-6	CASSVTTGGGVHTEAFF
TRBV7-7	CASSLSGSTTGELFF
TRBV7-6	CASVAGGRSTGELFF
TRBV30	CAWDPRGDTQYF
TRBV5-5	CASSLEALRYGYTF
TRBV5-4	CASRGAGDSEQYF
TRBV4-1	CASSRGQGKAEKLFF
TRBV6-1	CASSDLRAGEETQYF
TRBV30	CATSVLGGGPYEQYF
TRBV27	CASSLGVYTEAFF
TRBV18	CASTLGGALGYGYTF
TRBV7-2	CASSPGLAGDTQYF
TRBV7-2	CASSPSIEAEAFF
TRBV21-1	CASRKGKGDSGANVLTF
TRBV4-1	CASSQVPVTGGFSYEQYF
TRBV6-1	CASSEGGGPAETQYF
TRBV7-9	CASSLPRQVPEAFF
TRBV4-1	CASSHPTSGGYEQYF
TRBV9	CASSVSGGSSYNEQFF
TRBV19	CASSSPETVDPYEQYF
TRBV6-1	CASSEGWTVYEQYF
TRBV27	CASSLKPDSITYEQYF
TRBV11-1	CASSLGLEPEQYF
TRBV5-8	CASSSGQGMYNYGYTF
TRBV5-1	CASSSEPTGAMGYTF
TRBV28	CASNFVEGTRSTGELFF
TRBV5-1	CASSFSGGANNEQFF
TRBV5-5	CASSPDRGFYGYTF
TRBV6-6	CASSYSRGTDTQYF
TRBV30	CAWSLRGPDTQYF
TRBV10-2	CASSASSGGAPSYNEQFF